A single sample gave rise to the 6 T cell receptor beta chains below, sequenced in a study of T cells in Graves' hyperthyroidism and ophthalmopathy. Amplification of TCR beta CDR3 regions was performed using RNA transcripts as template. When the TCR CDR3 underwent first-round RT-PCR, the HTBI primer set was used. TCRdb redid the calling of the multiplex PCR reads with MiXCR, one entry per CDR3 protein. This sample carries approximately 640,000 distinct CDR3 sequences, 17% of them seen once, and the ten largest clones take roughly a sixth. The sequencing input was blood. These receptors came from a man aged 50 to 59 with Graves' hyperthyroidism.

This clonotype was counted ten times or more. V gene TRBV28 combines with J gene TRBJ2-6; 8 bases fit TRBD1. Germline V CDR1 and CDR2: MDHEN, SYDVKM. Trimming took 6 bases from V and 0 from J; bases not matched to a gene: 4. The CDR3 has 16 amino acids. The CDR3 region has the DNA TGTGCCAGCAGAAACAGGGGGAGCTCTGGGGCCAACGTCCTGACTTTC. Translating it yields CASRNRGSSGANVLTF.

This clonotype was seen a handful of times. This clone may be a read error of a much larger clone one base away. The final CDR3 position lacks the conserved phenylalanine or tryptophan, pointing to a likely read error. The chain's CDR3 is CASSLSGTGGTDTQYL. The CDR3 nucleotides are TGTGCCAGCAGTTTGTCAGGGACAGGGGGCACAGATACGCAGTATCTT. The gene calls are TRBV27 and TRBJ2-3; 10 positions agree with TRBD1. The junction had 4 bases not matched to a gene; V was cut back by 3 bases and J by 1 base. Germline V gene lookup returns CDR1 MNHEY and CDR2 SMNVEV (reference sequence). CDR3 size: 16 residues.

This clonotype has ten or more counts. The rearrangement uses TRBV27 and TRBJ2-7, with 8 bases matching TRBD2. The CDR3 loop spans 15 amino acids. With 5 bases clipped from V and 2 bases from J, the junction kept 8 bases outside the gene matches. Germline V gene data show CDR1 as MNHEY and CDR2 as SMNVEV (reference sequence). CDR3 protein: CASSPFRLAPYEQYF. The CDR3 nucleotides read TGTGCCAGCAGTCCCTTCAGACTAGCGCCCTACGAGCAGTACTTC.

In its sample, this clonotype was seen a few times. The gene calls are TRBV7-9 and TRBJ2-7; D call uncertain. Germline values: CDR1 SEHNR, CDR2 FQNEAQ (reference sequence). This CDR3 contains 15 residues. Deletions cut 1 base from V and 0 bases from J, with 10 bases between. This CDR3 is CASSLETRRSYEQYF. DNA for the CDR3: TGTGCCAGCAGCTTAGAGACCAGGCGCTCCTACGAGCAGTACTTC.

This clonotype was counted ten times or more. The chain employs TRBV2 and TRBJ2-4, with 9 positions matching TRBD1. Per the germline V gene, CDR1 is SNHLY and CDR2 is FYNNEI. Trimming at V came to 4 bases and at J to 5 bases, leaving 12 bases not matched to a gene. The CDR3 is made up of 17 amino acids. The CDR3 region is CASSGQNRDRVENIQYF. CDR3 in DNA: TGTGCCAGCAGTGGTCAAAACAGGGACAGGGTTGAAAACATTCAGTACTTC.

This clonotype was seen only a few times. The chain combines TRBV27 with TRBJ2-1; 12 bases fit TRBD2. The CDR3 runs 15 residues. CDR1 and CDR2 from the germline V gene are MNHEY and SMNVEV (reference sequence). Trimming cost V 7 bases and J 7 bases; bases outside gene matches: 8. The CDR3 DNA reads TGTGCCAGCACCTACATCGGGACTAGCGGGAATGAGCAGTTCTTC. Encoded protein: CASTYIGTSGNEQFF.